This TCR beta chain stems from a study of identical twins. From the 5' RACE reads, TCRdb called clonotypes with MiXCR, one entry per CDR3 protein. The table lists approximately 600,000 distinct CDR3 sequences, just over 7% of them singletons. This clonotype was counted many times. Looked up from germline, CDR1 is MDHEN and CDR2 is SYDVKM. This CDR3 contains 18 residues. V lost 7 bases to trimming and J lost 3 bases; unmatched junction nucleotides: 19. The sample was also linked to a second study, of yellow fever vaccine responses in identical twins.

This TCR derives from a woman aged 18-35 years in good health. Sequencing was done on a sample of PBMCs. The chain recombines TRBV28 with TRBJ2-3, with 7 nucleotides matching TRBD2. The CDR3 DNA is TGTGCCAGCACCCTGGGGCGGGAGAAATTGGGGTGGACAGATACGCAGTATTTT. Protein: CASTLGREKLGWTDTQYF.